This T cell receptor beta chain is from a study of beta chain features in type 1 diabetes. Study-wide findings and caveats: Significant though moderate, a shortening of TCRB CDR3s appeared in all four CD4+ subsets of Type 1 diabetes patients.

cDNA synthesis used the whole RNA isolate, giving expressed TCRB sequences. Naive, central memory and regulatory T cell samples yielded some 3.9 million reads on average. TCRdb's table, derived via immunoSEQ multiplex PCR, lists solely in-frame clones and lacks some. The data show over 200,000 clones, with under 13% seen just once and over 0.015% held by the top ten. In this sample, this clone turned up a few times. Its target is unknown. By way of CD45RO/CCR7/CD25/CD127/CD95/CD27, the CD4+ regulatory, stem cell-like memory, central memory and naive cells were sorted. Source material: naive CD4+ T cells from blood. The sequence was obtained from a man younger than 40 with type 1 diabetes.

This CDR3 reads CASSTRGPYYGYTF. For the CDR3, the DNA is TGTGCCAGCAGTACCAGGGGGCCTTACTATGGCTACACCTTC. The chain carries TRBV6-5 and TRBJ1-2; 8 nucleotides match TRBD1. Unmatched junction bases numbered 5, after V lost 5 bases and J lost 3 bases. The CDR3 consists of 14 residues. Germline V gives CDR1 MNHEY, CDR2 SVGAGI.